This is a list of T cell receptor beta chains from one sample in a study of a mutant IDH1 vaccine in newly diagnosed glioma. Their antigen targets remain unknown. The assay was immunoSEQ multiplex PCR, and TCRdb's table has in-frame clones only and misses some. The sample gives tens of thousands of clones, around four fifths of which show up once; more than 5.5% is in the top ten. The sample consisted of PBMCs, taken from a glioma patient whose treatment included an IDH1 peptide vaccine. These receptors were taken from a middle-aged man with glioma. Some clones in this sample may be carry-over from other donors' samples. The CDR3 runs from the conserved cysteine through the conserved F or W. The D gene is left open where the match is weak. Not all rows give a size; the values are once, few, many and, for expanded clones, a class.

V gene: TRBV6-5; clone size: .; J gene: TRBJ1-2; D gene: TRBD1; CDR3 DNA: TGTGCCAGCAGTACAGGGGGCGTTAATGGCTACACCTTC; CDR3 protein: CASSTGGVNGYTF
V gene: TRBV5-4; clone size: .; J gene: TRBJ1-6; D gene: .; CDR3 DNA: TGTGCCAGCAGCCGCAGAGGTGTCAGCAATTCACCCCTCCACTTT; CDR3 protein: CASSRRGVSNSPLHF
V gene: TRBV2; clone size: .; J gene: TRBJ1-1; D gene: TRBD1; CDR3 DNA: TGTGCCAGCAGTCCAAGACAGGGAACGAACACTGAAGCTTTCTTT; CDR3 protein: CASSPRQGTNTEAFF
V gene: TRBV4-1; clone size: few; J gene: TRBJ2-5; D gene: TRBD1; CDR3 DNA: TGCGCCAGCAGCCCTATAAGGGGGACAGGGCAAGAGACCCAGTACTTC; CDR3 protein: CASSPIRGTGQETQYF
V gene: TRBV5-1; clone size: .; J gene: TRBJ2-3; D gene: TRBD2; CDR3 DNA: TGCGCCAGCAGCTCCGGGACTAGCGGGGGGCGCACAGATACGCAGTATTTT; CDR3 protein: CASSSGTSGGRTDTQYF
V gene: TRBV7-9; clone size: .; J gene: TRBJ1-1; D gene: TRBD1; CDR3 DNA: TGTGCCAGCAGCTTGGTAATGACAGGGCCTTCTTCTGAAGCTTTCTTT; CDR3 protein: CASSLVMTGPSSEAFF
V gene: TRBV6-1; clone size: .; J gene: TRBJ1-2; D gene: TRBD1; CDR3 DNA: TGTGCCAGCAGTGAAGCGAAGGGGGCAGGGTATGGCTACACCTTC; CDR3 protein: CASSEAKGAGYGYTF
V gene: TRBV5-6; clone size: .; J gene: TRBJ2-7; D gene: TRBD2; CDR3 DNA: TGTGCCAGCGGAAGCGGGGTAGCGGGGGTGTACGAGCAGTACTTC; CDR3 protein: CASGSGVAGVYEQYF
V gene: TRBV5-4; clone size: .; J gene: TRBJ1-6; D gene: .; CDR3 DNA: TGTGCCAGCAGTCGAGACCGGCCGGGAAATTCACCCCTCCACTTT; CDR3 protein: CASSRDRPGNSPLHF
V gene: TRBV7-2; clone size: few; J gene: TRBJ1-5; D gene: .; CDR3 DNA: TGTGCCAGCAGCTTTTTTACCGGGGCCACCAGTAATCAGCCCCAGCATTTT; CDR3 protein: CASSFFTGATSNQPQHF
V gene: TRBV12-1; clone size: once; J gene: TRBJ2-7; D gene: .; CDR3 DNA: TGTGCCAGCAGCTCTCCACGACAGCCTACCTTTTCCTACGAGCAGTACTTC; CDR3 protein: CASSSPRQPTFSYEQYF
V gene: TRBV15; clone size: .; J gene: TRBJ2-5; D gene: TRBD2; CDR3 DNA: TGTGCCACCAGCAGGCCCGGAGGACCAGCGGGGGGCCAAGAGACCCAGTACTTC; CDR3 protein: CATSRPGGPAGGQETQYF
V gene: TRBV25-1; clone size: .; J gene: TRBJ1-2; D gene: TRBD1; CDR3 DNA: TGTGCCAGTCAGGGGGGGACAGGGAACTATGGCTACACCTTC; CDR3 protein: CASQGGTGNYGYTF
V gene: TRBV7-9; clone size: .; J gene: TRBJ1-1; D gene: .; CDR3 DNA: TGTGCCAGCAGCTCGGGGGGGCTTGCTGAAGCTTTCTTT; CDR3 protein: CASSSGGLAEAFF
V gene: TRBV5-6; clone size: few; J gene: TRBJ1-2; D gene: TRBD1; CDR3 DNA: TGTGCCAGCAGCCCCTTGCCTTGGAAATGGGGACAGAGCTATGGCTACACCTTC; CDR3 protein: CASSPLPWKWGQSYGYTF
V gene: TRBV5-4; clone size: .; J gene: TRBJ1-4; D gene: .; CDR3 DNA: TGTGCCAGCAGCTTTGAAGGGCTTAATGAAAAACTGTTTTTT; CDR3 protein: CASSFEGLNEKLFF
V gene: TRBV5-1; clone size: .; J gene: TRBJ2-1; D gene: TRBD2; CDR3 DNA: TGCGCCAGCAGCTTGGTGATTAGCGGGACATACAATGAGCAGTTCTTC; CDR3 protein: CASSLVISGTYNEQFF
V gene: TRBV7-6; clone size: .; J gene: TRBJ2-3; D gene: .; CDR3 DNA: TGTGCCAGCAGCCGCACTCCGGGGGGCCTACTGCAGTATTTT; CDR3 protein: CASSRTPGGLLQYF
V gene: TRBV5-1; clone size: .; J gene: TRBJ1-4; D gene: .; CDR3 DNA: TGCGCCAGCAGCGTCGAGCGGGTGGATGAAAAACTGTTTTTT; CDR3 protein: CASSVERVDEKLFF
V gene: TRBV18; clone size: .; J gene: TRBJ1-6; D gene: .; CDR3 DNA: TGTGCCAGCTCACCGGGCAGGGGAGGGTCACCCCTCCACTTT; CDR3 protein: CASSPGRGGSPLHF
V gene: TRBV7-2; clone size: .; J gene: TRBJ2-3; D gene: .; CDR3 DNA: TGTGCCAGCAGCCCTGGGGGGGGGCGCACAGATACGCAGTATTTT; CDR3 protein: CASSPGGGRTDTQYF
V gene: TRBV2; clone size: .; J gene: TRBJ2-5; D gene: .; CDR3 DNA: TGTGCCAGCAGTGGCCCAGTCCTGGGAGAGACCCAGTACTTC; CDR3 protein: CASSGPVLGETQYF
V gene: TRBV5-1; clone size: .; J gene: TRBJ2-2; D gene: TRBD2; CDR3 DNA: TGCGCCAGCAGCTCCCCGCGGGGGGGGAACGGGGAGCTGTTTTTT; CDR3 protein: CASSSPRGGNGELFF
V gene: TRBV5-1; clone size: .; J gene: TRBJ2-6; D gene: .; CDR3 DNA: TGCGCCAGCAGCTTGTCGGTCGACTCTGGGGCCAACGTCCTGACTTTC; CDR3 protein: CASSLSVDSGANVLTF
V gene: TRBV28; clone size: .; J gene: TRBJ1-2; D gene: .; CDR3 DNA: TGTGCCAGCACCTCCACAGGGCGCTATGGCTACACCTTC; CDR3 protein: CASTSTGRYGYTF
V gene: TRBV5-1; clone size: .; J gene: TRBJ2-3; D gene: TRBD2; CDR3 DNA: TGCGCCAGCAGCTTAGCGGGGGGACTCTCCTTCACAGATACGCAGTATTTT; CDR3 protein: CASSLAGGLSFTDTQYF
V gene: TRBV19; clone size: .; J gene: TRBJ1-6; D gene: .; CDR3 DNA: TGTGCCAGTACCCGGTGGGTGGATAATTCACCCCTCCACTTT; CDR3 protein: CASTRWVDNSPLHF
V gene: TRBV29-1; clone size: .; J gene: TRBJ1-4; D gene: TRBD1; CDR3 DNA: TGCAGCGTTGAAGATCACAGGGACAGCCTGGAAAAACTGTTTTTT; CDR3 protein: CSVEDHRDSLEKLFF